A single sample is the source of the 22 T cell receptor beta chains below, sequenced in a study of cytomegalovirus exposure and HLA in healthy donors. PCR primers comprised 60 Vbeta and 13 Jbeta primers. Here immunoSEQ multiplex PCR was the method, and the copy in TCRdb shows in-frame clones only, minus some. The table records 100,000 to 150,000 clones, around 73% of them present only once. Source material: PBMCs. Receptors were obtained from a man aged 55-75 years in good health and CMV-seropositive.

This chain uses TRBV2 with TRBJ1-5; 12 bases line up with TRBD1. Trimming took 6 bases from V and 6 from J; bases not matched to a gene: 6. Germline V lookup: CDR1 SNHLY, CDR2 FYNNEI. The CDR3 length is 15 residues. The CDR3 sequence: CASRLGQGASQPQHF. As DNA, the CDR3 is TGTGCCAGCAGGTTGGGACAGGGGGCAAGTCAGCCCCAGCATTTT.

The CDR3 loop reads CAISEFPRLAGGQETQYF. The CDR3 bases are TGTGCCATCAGTGAGTTCCCTCGACTAGCGGGGGGACAAGAGACCCAGTACTTC. The chain links TRBV10-3 to TRBJ2-5, with 13 bases fitting TRBD2. V shed 1 base, J shed 2 bases, and the junction held 7 bases outside the gene matches. The germline V gene has CDR1 ENHRY and CDR2 SYGVKD. This CDR3 contains 18 residues.

The CDR3: CASSYSRRRDIQYF. In nucleotides, the CDR3 is TGTGCCAGCAGTTACAGCCGACGGCGGGACATTCAGTACTTC. The V call is TRBV6-5, the J call TRBJ2-4, with D possibly matching TRBD2 (5 bases). V was trimmed by 2 bases and J by 8 bases, leaving 13 bases between them. From germline, CDR1 is MNHEY and CDR2 SVGAGI. The CDR3 consists of 14 residues.

V is TRBV7-4 and J is TRBJ2-7; D is perhaps TRBD2 (7 bases). The CDR3 is 14 amino acids. With 10 bases removed from V and 3 bases from J, the gap between germline ends came to 19 bases. Germline assignment: CDR1 SGHVT and CDR2 SQSDAQ. The CDR3 here is CATRGPRGLYEQYF. CDR3 DNA: TGTGCCACCCGTGGTCCGCGGGGGCTCTACGAGCAGTACTTC.

To note about this clone: The junction differs from germline at one of its ends, possibly a read error. The DNA for the CDR3 is TGTGCCAGCAGCTTAGGCCTGGGGCAAAGCTCCTACAATGAGCACTTCTTC. Encoded protein: CASSLGLGQSSYNEHFF. The V and J genes are TRBV11-2 and TRBJ2-1; a possible D gene is TRBD1 (5 bases). The germline V gene encodes CDR1 SGHAT and CDR2 FQNNGV. The CDR3 extends over 17 amino acids. The full variable domain, completed using reference TRBV11-2 and TRBJ2-1, is EAGVAQSPRYKIIEKRQSVAFWCNPISGHATLYWYQQILGQGPKLLIQFQNNGVVDDSQLPKDRFSAERLKGVDSTLKIQPAKLEDSAVYLCASSLGLGQSSYNEHFFGPGTRLTVL.

A note on this clone: The sample holds other DNA sequences that translate to the same CDR3. V and J are TRBV2 and TRBJ2-7; tentative D call: TRBD1 (5 bases). The CDR3 length is 14 residues. Trimming pared 3 bases from V and 2 bases from J, leaving 11 bases between. Germline CDR1 reads SNHLY; CDR2 reads FYNNEI. CDR3 nucleotides: TGTGCCAGCAGTGATCAGGGCGAGACCTACGAGCAGTACTTC. Encoded protein: CASSDQGETYEQYF.

This chain links TRBV25-1 with TRBJ2-5, with D perhaps TRBD1 (6 bases). CDR1 is MGHDK, CDR2 SYGVNS, per germline. The CDR3 runs to 14 residues. The V and J ends lost 5 bases and 7 bases respectively, with 17 bases between them. This CDR3 reads CASSIGQGLGTQYF. CDR3 DNA: TGTGCCAGCAGTATAGGGCAGGGGCTCGGGACCCAGTACTTC.

The chain has TRBV7-2 and TRBJ2-2, with D possibly matching TRBD1 (6 bases). The CDR3 sequence is 16 residues long. V was shortened by 2 bases and J by 3 bases, with 13 bases between the two germline ends. Germline CDR1 is SGHTA and CDR2 is FQGNSA. Written as DNA, the CDR3 is TGTGCCAGCAGCTTAAGACAGGTCTGGGACACCGGGGAGCTGTTTTTT. This gives the protein CASSLRQVWDTGELFF. Drawing the rest from reference TRBV7-2 and TRBJ2-2, the complete variable domain is GAGVSQSPSNKVTEKGKDVELRCDPISGHTALYWYRQSLGQGLEFLIYFQGNSAPDKSGLPSDRFSAERTGGSVSTLTIQRTQQEDSAVYLCASSLRQVWDTGELFFGEGSRLTVL.

The V gene is TRBV5-1, the J gene TRBJ1-2; 7 bases match TRBD1. V lost 0 bases to trimming and J lost 2 bases; unmatched junction nucleotides: 1. Germline CDR1 and CDR2: SGHRS and YFSETQ. The CDR3 is made up of 14 amino acids. This CDR3 is CASSLGQGNYGYTF. The CDR3 DNA sequence: TGCGCCAGCAGCTTGGGACAGGGAAACTATGGCTACACCTTC. Based on the CDR3 plus reference TRBV5-1 and TRBJ1-2, the full variable domain is KAGVTQTPRYLIKTRGQQVTLSCSPISGHRSVSWYQQTPGQGLQFLFEYFSETQRNKGNFPGRFSGRQFSNSRSEMNVSTLELGDSALYLCASSLGQGNYGYTFGSGTRLTVV.

The rearrangement links TRBV7-3 to TRBJ1-1; TRBD1 matches at 9 bases. Trimming cost V 5 bases and J 4 bases; bases outside gene matches: 5. The germline gives CDR1 SGHTA, CDR2 FQGTGA. This CDR3 has 14 amino acids. This CDR3 is CASSATGGLTEAFF. CDR3 DNA sequence: TGTGCCAGCAGCGCGACAGGGGGTCTCACTGAAGCTTTCTTT.

The sample holds a few counts of this clone. The chain employs TRBV5-1 and TRBJ2-5, with 8 bases matching TRBD2. The last part of the DNA fits TRBJ2-7 better; the J call may be wrong. Germline V lookup: CDR1 SGHRS, CDR2 YFSETQ. The CDR3 consists of 12 residues. The CDR3 reads CASSRGGYEQYF. In DNA, the CDR3 is TGCGCCAGCAGCCGGGGGGGCTACGAGCAGTACTTC.

The CDR3 sequence is CATHRTALHEQYF. The CDR3 DNA is TGTGCCACCCACAGGACAGCTCTTCACGAGCAGTACTTC. This chain links TRBV28 with TRBJ2-7; D is possibly TRBD1 (6 bases). Germline V gene data show CDR1 as MDHEN and CDR2 as SYDVKM. V gave up 10 bases and J gave up 5 bases, with 18 bases separating them. The CDR3 contains 13 residues.

This clone came up a few times. Mismatch with germline at one junction end may stem from a read error. This chain connects TRBV18 to TRBJ1-1, with 10 bases identical to TRBD1. This CDR3 contains 16 residues. The germline V gene encodes CDR1 KGHSH and CDR2 LQKENI. The CDR3 sequence is CASSAYAGQGNAEAFF. CDR3 nucleotide sequence: TGTGCCAGCTCAGCATACGCGGGACAGGGGAACGCTGAAGCTTTCTTT.

The table lists this clone with a few counts. The chain links TRBV5-1 to TRBJ1-2; perhaps TRBD1 as D (5 bases). The V gene lost 5 bases and the J gene lost 8 bases, with 16 bases spanning the gap. The CDR3 sequence is 13 residues long. Germline CDR1 is SGHRS and CDR2 is YFSETQ. The CDR3 sequence: CASSLGRADGYTF. The CDR3 nucleotides are TGCGCCAGCAGTCTTGGCAGGGCGGACGGCTACACCTTC.

The CDR3 DNA follows: TGTGCCACCAGCGCAGGCAGGGACAATGAGCAGTTCTTC. As protein: CATSAGRDNEQFF. V and J are TRBV15 and TRBJ2-1; D may be TRBD1 (5 bases). V was pared by 5 bases and J by 5 bases, with 10 bases between. This CDR3 has 13 amino acids. Germline CDR1 is LNHNV and CDR2 is YYDKDF (reference sequence).

This clone was picked up a small number of times. V and J are TRBV27 and TRBJ1-2; 12 bases fit TRBD1. Trimming took 4 bases from V and 4 from J; bases not matched to a gene: 7. The CDR3 extends over 16 amino acids. Germline V CDR1 and CDR2: MNHEY, SMNVEV (reference sequence). The DNA of the CDR3 is TGTGCCAGCAGTTACACGGGACAGGGGGCCGGCTATGGCTACACCTTC. It encodes CASSYTGQGAGYGYTF.

The chain combines TRBV6-6 with TRBJ2-5; maybe TRBD1 (6 bases). In germline, CDR1 is MNHNY, CDR2 SVGAGI (reference sequence). The ends were cut back, 6 bases at V and 1 base at J, with 12 bases in the middle. The CDR3 loop spans 14 amino acids. The CDR3 sequence is CASSRRGGQETQYF. CDR3 DNA sequence: TGTGCCAGCAGCCGGCGAGGGGGCCAAGAGACCCAGTACTTC.

The chain combines TRBV4-1 with TRBJ1-6; 7 bases match TRBD1. The germline V gene encodes CDR1 MGHRA and CDR2 YSYEKL. This CDR3 has 20 amino acids. The J segment lost 2 bases and the V segment lost 0 bases, leaving 13 bases of the junction unmatched. This chain's CDR3 is CASSQDHRAQGSPYNSPLHF. CDR3 bases: TGCGCCAGCAGCCAAGATCATAGGGCACAGGGGTCCCCCTATAATTCACCCCTCCACTTT.

V and J are TRBV5-1 and TRBJ2-2; 10 bases are shared with TRBD1. V was clipped by 2 bases and J by 4 bases; unmatched bases: 5. CDR1 is SGHRS and CDR2 is YFSETQ in the germline V gene. The CDR3 extends over 16 amino acids. The CDR3 DNA reads TGCGCCAGCAGCTTACGACAGGGGGCGAGCACCGGGGAGCTGTTTTTT. Translation: CASSLRQGASTGELFF.

This chain links TRBV7-8 with TRBJ1-6; TRBD1 aligns across 7 bases. This CDR3 has 15 residues. V shed 4 bases and J 5 bases; nucleotides not matched to a gene: 5. CDR1 is SGHVS, CDR2 FQNEAQ, per germline. The CDR3 bases are TGTGCCAGCAGCTCCTCCAGGGGGGATAATTCACCCCTCCACTTT. This gives the protein CASSSSRGDNSPLHF.

The chain carries TRBV19 and TRBJ1-1, with D unresolved. The germline V gene encodes CDR1 LNHDA and CDR2 SQIVND (reference sequence). The CDR3 length is 15 residues. The V gene lost 8 bases and the J gene lost 1 base, with 17 bases spanning the gap. CDR3 bases: TGTGCCAGTGAAGGAGAGGGCGGGAAGAACACTGAAGCTTTCTTT. Protein product: CASEGEGGKNTEAFF.

The chain uses TRBV30 and TRBJ2-7; 9 positions agree with TRBD1. Germline assignment: CDR1 GTSNPN and CDR2 SVGIG (reference sequence). The CDR3 length is 13 residues. Trimming took 0 bases from V and 8 from J; bases not matched to a gene: 5. The CDR3 spells CAWSVDRGDKQYF. The CDR3 DNA sequence: TGTGCCTGGAGTGTGGACAGGGGCGACAAGCAGTACTTC. Filled out from reference TRBV30 and TRBJ2-7, the complete variable domain reads SQTIHQWPATLVQPVGSPLSLECTVEGTSNPNLYWYRQAAGRGLQLLFYSVGIGQISSEVPQNLSASRPQDRQFILSSKKLLLSDSGFYLCAWSVDRGDKQYFGPGTRLTVT.